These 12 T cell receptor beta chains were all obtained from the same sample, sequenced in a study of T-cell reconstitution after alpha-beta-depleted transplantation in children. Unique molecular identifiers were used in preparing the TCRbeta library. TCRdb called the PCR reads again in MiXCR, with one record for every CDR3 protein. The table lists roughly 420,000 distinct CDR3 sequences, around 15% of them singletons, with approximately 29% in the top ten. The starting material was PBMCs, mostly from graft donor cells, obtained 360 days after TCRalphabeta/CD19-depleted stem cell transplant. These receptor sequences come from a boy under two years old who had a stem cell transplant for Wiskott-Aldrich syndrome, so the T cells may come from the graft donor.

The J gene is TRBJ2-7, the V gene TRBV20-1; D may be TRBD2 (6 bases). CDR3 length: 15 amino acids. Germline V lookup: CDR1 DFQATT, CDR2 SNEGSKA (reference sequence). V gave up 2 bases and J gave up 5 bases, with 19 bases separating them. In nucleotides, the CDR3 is TGCAGTGCTAGACACGCCCGGAGGGCCGATGACGAGCAGTACTTC. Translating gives CSARHARRADDEQYF.

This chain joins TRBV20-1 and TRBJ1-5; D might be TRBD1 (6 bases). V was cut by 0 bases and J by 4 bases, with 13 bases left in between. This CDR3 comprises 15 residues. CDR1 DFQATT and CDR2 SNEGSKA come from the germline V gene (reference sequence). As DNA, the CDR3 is TGCAGTGCTAGAGATCGTAGGGACAAAAATCAGCCCCAGCATTTT. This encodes CSARDRRDKNQPQHF.

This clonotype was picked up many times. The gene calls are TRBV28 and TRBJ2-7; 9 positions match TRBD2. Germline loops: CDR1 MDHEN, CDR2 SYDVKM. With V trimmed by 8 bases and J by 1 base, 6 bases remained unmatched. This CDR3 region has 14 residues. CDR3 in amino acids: CASGLAGNSYEQYF. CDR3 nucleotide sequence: TGTGCCAGCGGGCTAGCGGGAAATTCCTACGAGCAGTACTTC.

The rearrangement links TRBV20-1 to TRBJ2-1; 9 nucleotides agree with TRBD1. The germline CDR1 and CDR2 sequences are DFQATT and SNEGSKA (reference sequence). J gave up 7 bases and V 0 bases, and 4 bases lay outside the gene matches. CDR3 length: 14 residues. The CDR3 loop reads CSARDGQGSNEQFF. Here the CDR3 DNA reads TGCAGTGCTAGAGATGGACAGGGGAGTAATGAGCAGTTCTTC.

The CDR3, as DNA: TGTGCCAGCAGCAAGGACAGGCTTAATGAAAAACTGTTTTTT. It yields the protein CASSKDRLNEKLFF. J is TRBJ1-4 and V is TRBV21-1; the D call in the table, TRBD1, was not verified against the DNA. TRBV21-1 is reported as a pseudogene. The CDR3 is 14 residues long.

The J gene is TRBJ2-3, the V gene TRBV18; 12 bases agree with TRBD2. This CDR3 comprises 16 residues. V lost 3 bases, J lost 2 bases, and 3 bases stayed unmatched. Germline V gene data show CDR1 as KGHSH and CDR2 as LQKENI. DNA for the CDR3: TGTGCCAGCTCACCCTCTAGCGGGAGGGCCACAGATACGCAGTATTTT. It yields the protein CASSPSSGRATDTQYF.

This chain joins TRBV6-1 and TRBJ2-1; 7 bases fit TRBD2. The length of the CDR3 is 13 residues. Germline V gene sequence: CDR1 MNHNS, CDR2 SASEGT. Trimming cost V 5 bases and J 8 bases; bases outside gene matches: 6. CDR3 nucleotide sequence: TGTGCCAGCAGTCCAGCGGGGAGGGATGAGCAGTTCTTC. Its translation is CASSPAGRDEQFF.

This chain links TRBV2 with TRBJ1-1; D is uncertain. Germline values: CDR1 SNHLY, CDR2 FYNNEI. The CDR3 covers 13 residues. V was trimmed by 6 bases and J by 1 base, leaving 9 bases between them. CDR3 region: CASREQPNTEAFF. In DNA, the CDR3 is TGTGCCAGCAGAGAACAGCCGAACACTGAAGCTTTCTTT.

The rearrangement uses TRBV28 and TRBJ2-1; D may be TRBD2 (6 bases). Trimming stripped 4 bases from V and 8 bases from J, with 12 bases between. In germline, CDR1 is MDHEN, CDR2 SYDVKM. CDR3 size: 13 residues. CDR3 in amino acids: CASSSVGGDEQFF. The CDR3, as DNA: TGTGCCAGCAGTTCCGTGGGAGGAGATGAGCAGTTCTTC.

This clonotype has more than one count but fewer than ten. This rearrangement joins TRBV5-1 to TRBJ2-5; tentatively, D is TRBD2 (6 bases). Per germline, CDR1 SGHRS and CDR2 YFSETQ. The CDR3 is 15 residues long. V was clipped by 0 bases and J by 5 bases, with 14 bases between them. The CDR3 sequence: CASSLASRGGETQYF. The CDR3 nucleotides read TGCGCCAGCAGCTTGGCATCGCGGGGTGGGGAGACCCAGTACTTC.

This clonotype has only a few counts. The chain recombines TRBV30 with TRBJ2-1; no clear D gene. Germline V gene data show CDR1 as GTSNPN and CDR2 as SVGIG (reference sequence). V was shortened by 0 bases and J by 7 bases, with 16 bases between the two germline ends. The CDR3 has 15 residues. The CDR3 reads CAWSVEVVGQNEQFF. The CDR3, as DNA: TGTGCCTGGAGTGTAGAAGTAGTCGGGCAGAATGAGCAGTTCTTC.

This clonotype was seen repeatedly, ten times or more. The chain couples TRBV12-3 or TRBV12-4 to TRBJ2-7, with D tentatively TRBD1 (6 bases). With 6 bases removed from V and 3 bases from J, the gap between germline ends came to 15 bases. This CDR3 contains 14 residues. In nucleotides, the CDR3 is TGTGCCAGCAGCTCCGGGACAACCCTCTACGAGCAGTACTTC. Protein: CASSSGTTLYEQYF.